The 16 T cell receptor beta chains listed next were all sequenced from one sample in a study of blood T cells in healthy people across ages. It was with a sample-barcoded 5' primer and a J-beta primer mix that a second PCR of roughly 6 to 12 cycles was run. From the 5' RACE reads, TCRdb called clonotypes with MiXCR, one entry per CDR3 protein. Seen here are 1,800,000 or so distinct CDR3 sequences, around 40% observed once, and the top ten hold 23%. Source material: blood. The source is a human donor in good health.

This chain joins TRBV27 and TRBJ1-1; 7 bases map to TRBD1. The CDR3 spans 16 residues. Germline V CDR1 and CDR2: MNHEY, SMNVEV (reference sequence). Unmatched junction bases numbered 15, after V lost 4 bases and J lost 7 bases. Written as DNA, the CDR3 is TGTGCCAGCAGTTCACATCACACAGGGGTTGTTGGTGAAGCTTTCTTT. It yields the protein CASSSHHTGVVGEAFF.

Only a few counts were recorded for this clonotype. The chain joins TRBV6-2 or TRBV6-3 to TRBJ2-7, with a weak D call TRBD1 (5 bases). This CDR3 is built from 14 residues. The germline V and J ends were trimmed by 0 bases and 3 bases, with 9 bases remaining between them. Germline CDR1 reads MNHEY; CDR2 reads SVGEGT. CDR3 protein: CASSYSPRVYEQYF. CDR3 DNA: TGTGCCAGCAGTTACTCCCCCAGGGTCTACGAGCAGTACTTC.

Details on this clonotype: At one boundary the junction diverges from the germline segment, which might be a read error. The gene calls are TRBV20-1 and TRBJ2-2; 8 positions agree with TRBD1. Looked up from germline, CDR1 is DFQATT and CDR2 is SNEGSKA (reference sequence). The CDR3 sequence is 15 residues long. The DNA for the CDR3 is TGCAGTGCTAGGGGACAGGCTGCGAACACCGGGGAACTGTTTTTT. Its translation: CSARGQAANTGELFF.

This clonotype came up a few times. Relative to the germline gene, one junction end is altered; a read error may explain this. The chain couples TRBV29-1 to TRBJ1-2, with D unresolved. The germline V gene has CDR1 SQVTM and CDR2 ANQGSEA. The CDR3 is 13 amino acids. CDR3 sequence (DNA): TGCAGCGTTGAATCCGGGGATAGCTATGACTACACCTTC. Its protein is CSVESGDSYDYTF.

The rearrangement links TRBV28 to TRBJ2-3; 10 bases line up with TRBD2. J was trimmed by 2 bases and V by 3 bases; bases with no gene match: 5. Germline CDR1 reads MDHEN; CDR2 reads SYDVKM. The CDR3 has 16 amino acids. The CDR3 nucleotides are TGTGCCAGCAGTTTCGGACTAGCGGAACCCACAGATACGCAGTATTTT. Translating gives CASSFGLAEPTDTQYF.

Regarding this clonotype: One end of the junction fails to match germline, which may point to a read error. The CDR3 sequence: CTSSLAGQGAFGANVLTF. The CDR3, as DNA: TGCACCAGCAGCTTGGCTGGGCAGGGGGCGTTTGGGGCCAACGTCCTGACTTTC. The chain carries TRBV5-1 and TRBJ2-6, with 8 nucleotides matching TRBD1. Germline CDR1 is SGHRS and CDR2 is YFSETQ. The CDR3 extends over 18 amino acids.

As DNA, the CDR3 is TGTGCCAGCAGCTCCAGGGGCATGACCGGGGAGCTGTTTTTT. This gives the protein CASSSRGMTGELFF. The genes are TRBV7-2 and TRBJ2-2, with D tentatively TRBD1 (6 bases). The V end lost 4 bases, the J end lost 5 bases, and 11 bases lay between the germline ends. There are 14 residues in the CDR3. Germline CDR1 SGHTA, CDR2 FQGNSA.

This clonotype was seen just once. V usage is TRBV6-2 or TRBV6-3 and J usage is TRBJ2-2; no firm D call. V lost 3 bases to trimming and J lost 5 bases, with 13 bases between them. Germline-derived CDR1 and CDR2 are MNHEY and SVGEGT. This CDR3 contains 15 residues. The CDR3 nucleotides are TGTGCCAGCAGTTATATCCAATCCATAACCGGGGAGCTGTTTTTT. Amino acid sequence: CASSYIQSITGELFF.

On this clonotype: A read error may account for a junction end that differs from germline. J is TRBJ2-5 and V is TRBV6-5, with 10 bases identical to TRBD2. This CDR3 spans 19 amino acids. CDR1 and CDR2 from the germline V gene are MNHEY and SVGAGI. CDR3 region: CTSSYSLTSGVHQGETQYF. The CDR3 DNA reads as TGTACCAGCAGTTACTCCCTAACTAGCGGGGTCCACCAGGGAGAGACCCAGTACTTC.

This CDR3 reads CASRGIGGQENYGYTF. Written as DNA, the CDR3 is TGTGCCAGTAGGGGGATAGGGGGACAGGAAAACTATGGCTACACCTTC. V is TRBV19 and J is TRBJ1-2, with 8 bases lining up with TRBD1. Germline lookup yields CDR1 LNHDA and CDR2 SQIVND (reference sequence). V shed 6 bases, J shed 2 bases, and the junction held 11 bases outside the gene matches. CDR3 size: 16 residues.

The rearrangement uses TRBV2 and TRBJ2-7, with D unresolved. The CDR3 spans 15 residues. Germline lookup yields CDR1 SNHLY and CDR2 FYNNEI. The V and J ends lost 1 base and 7 bases respectively, with 17 bases between them. CDR3 region: CASSEVVSRSWEQYF. CDR3 coding DNA: TGTGCCAGCAGTGAAGTAGTCAGCCGGAGTTGGGAGCAGTACTTC.

The chain links TRBV11-2 to TRBJ2-3, with 11 positions matching TRBD2. CDR3 length: 15 residues. Trimming at V came to 5 bases and at J to 8 bases, leaving 9 bases not matched to a gene. Germline lookup yields CDR1 SGHAT and CDR2 FQNNGV. CDR3 amino acids: CASSIAGGPSGTQYF. The CDR3 DNA follows: TGTGCCAGCAGCATAGCGGGGGGGCCATCCGGTACGCAGTATTTT.

The chain carries TRBV6-6 and TRBJ1-1, with D possibly TRBD1 on 6 matching bases. V lost 2 bases to trimming and J lost 1 base, with 8 bases between them. CDR1 is MNHNY, CDR2 SVGAGI, per germline (reference sequence). The CDR3 has 14 residues. This chain's CDR3 is CASSYKGGNTEAFF. Here the CDR3 DNA reads TGTGCCAGCAGTTACAAGGGGGGGAACACTGAAGCTTTCTTT.

A few counts support this clonotype. V gene TRBV7-6 combines with J gene TRBJ2-5; 13 bases map to TRBD2. V lost 6 bases, J lost 2 bases, and 6 bases stayed unmatched. The CDR3 is 16 amino acids. Germline-derived CDR1 and CDR2 are SGHVS and FNYEAQ. The CDR3 loop is CASSLRLAGGQETQYF. In DNA, the CDR3 is TGTGCCAGCAGTCTTCGACTAGCGGGGGGACAAGAGACCCAGTACTTC.

This clonotype is a singleton in its sample. This chain connects TRBV18 to TRBJ1-6, with 9 bases matching TRBD1. The CDR3 has 15 residues. With 5 bases clipped from V and 10 bases from J, the junction kept 9 bases outside the gene matches. Looked up from germline, CDR1 is KGHSH and CDR2 is LQKENI. For the CDR3, the DNA is TGTGCCAGCTCAAAAACGGGACAGGGCAACTCACCCCTCCACTTT. This encodes CASSKTGQGNSPLHF. Based on the CDR3 plus reference TRBV18 and TRBJ1-6, the full variable domain is NAGVMQNPRHLVRRRGQEARLRCSPMKGHSHVYWYRQLPEEGLKFMVYLQKENIIDESGMPKERFSAEFPKEGPSILRIQQVVRGDSAAYFCASSKTGQGNSPLHFGNGTRLTVT.

This chain links TRBV2 with TRBJ2-4; 11 positions match TRBD2. The tail of the sequence fits TRBJ2-5 better, so the J call may be wrong. Germline V gene data show CDR1 as SNHLY and CDR2 as FYNNEI. The CDR3 is 14 residues long. The CDR3 DNA reads as TGTGCCAGCAGAGAACTAGCGGGGGTGAAGACCCAGTACTTC. Protein: CASRELAGVKTQYF.